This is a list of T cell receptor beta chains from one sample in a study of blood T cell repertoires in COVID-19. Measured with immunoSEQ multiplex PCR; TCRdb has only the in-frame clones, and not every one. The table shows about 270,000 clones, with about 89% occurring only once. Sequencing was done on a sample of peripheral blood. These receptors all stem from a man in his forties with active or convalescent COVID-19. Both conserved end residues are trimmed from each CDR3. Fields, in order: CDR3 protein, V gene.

ASSQANYRPETQY	TRBV4-1
ASTSVGTGFSKQY	TRBV5-4
ATNYEQY	TRBV21-1
ASSQGEATQY	TRBV3-1/TRBV3-2
ASSHADRSTEAF	TRBV3-1/TRBV3-2
SVVGQGKTEAF	TRBV29-1
CGGSSSSGNTIY	TRBV7-9
SARTGTEAF	TRBV20-1
ASSPSGGRSSGNTIY	TRBV18
ASSPGQASYEQY	TRBV19
ASGGPSDREQY	TRBV3-1/TRBV3-2
SVPPRSGGYT	TRBV29-1
ASSDHTGDSGANVLT	TRBV9
ASSLGLAGGSTDTQY	TRBV7-6
ASSQERERYQPQH	TRBV4-1
ASSRTGRVDQPQH	TRBV2
ATRDRDPSQPQH	TRBV6-6
ASSELRDRNTGELF	TRBV7-3
ASSPDRGSIRNTEAF	TRBV18
ASSPITGTGMGSNEQF	TRBV5-4
ASSAGQGEKLF	TRBV7-9